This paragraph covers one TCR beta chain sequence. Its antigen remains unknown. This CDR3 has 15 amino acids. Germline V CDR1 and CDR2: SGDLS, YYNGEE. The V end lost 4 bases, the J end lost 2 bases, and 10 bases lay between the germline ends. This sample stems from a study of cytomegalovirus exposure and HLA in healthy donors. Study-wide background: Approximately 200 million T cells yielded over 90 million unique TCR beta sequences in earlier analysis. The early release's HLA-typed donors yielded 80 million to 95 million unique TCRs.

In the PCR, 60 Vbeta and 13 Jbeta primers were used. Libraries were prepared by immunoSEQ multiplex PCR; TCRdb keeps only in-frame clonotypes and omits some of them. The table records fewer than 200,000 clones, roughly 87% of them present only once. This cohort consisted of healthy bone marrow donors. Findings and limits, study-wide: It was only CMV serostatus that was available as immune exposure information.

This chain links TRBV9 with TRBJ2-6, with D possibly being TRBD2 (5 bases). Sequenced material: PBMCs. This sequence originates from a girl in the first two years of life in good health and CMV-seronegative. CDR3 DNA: TGTGCCAGCAGCCCCCCCGGGGCTGGGGCCAACGTCCTGACTTTC. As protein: CASSPPGAGANVLTF.